This TCR beta chain originates from a study of metastatic and nonmetastatic thyroid tumors. Study at large: Across peripheral blood and tumor or nodule tissue samples taken from malignant and benign thyroid patients, the repertoires were compared with one another. General observations from the study: TCR beta diversity was reportedly significantly higher in malignant thyroid tumors than benign nodules, in blood and tumor.

In the original workflow: It was from CDR3 differences across clinicopathological groups that a distant-metastasis classifier for papillary thyroid cancer was built. TCRdb re-processed the PCR reads through MiXCR. TCRdb assigned the V and J calls; the authors' analysis was not used. Among about 56,000 clones listed, less than 30% were seen once. This clone was seen more than once but under ten times. Its antigen is not identified. The V end was cut by 5 bases, the J end by 6 bases, with 17 bases between. Looked up from germline, CDR1 is LNHDA and CDR2 is SQIVND (reference sequence). This CDR3 region has 15 residues. Thyroid surgery had not been preceded by any treatment in any patient.

This clonotype was obtained from a female donor with papillary thyroid cancer or a benign thyroid nodule (not recorded which). Some clones in this sample may be carry-over from other donors' samples. Sequencing was done on a sample of blood. This sequence joins TRBV19 and TRBJ1-5; tentative D call: TRBD1 (5 bases). The CDR3 here is CASSPGGGESQPQHF. CDR3 bases: TGTGCCAGTAGTCCAGGCGGGGGGGAAAGTCAGCCCCAGCATTTT. The variable domain in full, completed from reference TRBV19 and TRBJ1-5, reads DGGITQSPKYLFRKEGQNVTLSCEQNLNHDAMYWYRQDPGQGLRLIYYSQIVNDFQKGDIAEGYSVSREKKESFPLTVTSAQKNPTAFYLCASSPGGGESQPQHFGDGTRLSIL.